The clone carrying this T cell receptor (beta chain) was recorded at least ten times. The data stem from a study of human T cells and chemical hapten exposure. Looked up from germline, CDR1 is DFQATT and CDR2 is SNEGSKA (reference sequence). Losses at the gene ends were 6 bases for V and 8 bases for J; bases not matched to a gene: 10. This CDR3 region has 14 residues. Time point here: patch test 1, 2 weeks after DPC sensitization. Noted treatment: therapeutic diphenylcyclopropenone sensitization with weekly scalp DPC. TCRdb called the RACE reads again in MiXCR, with one record for every CDR3 protein. The sample includes more than 65,000 distinct CDR3 sequences, 7.5% to 9.5% seen only once; the top ten take approximately 1.5%.

The J gene is TRBJ2-1, the V gene TRBV20-1, with 10 nucleotides matching TRBD1. The clonotype originates from a woman under 40 with alopecia areata. Some clones in this sample may be carry-over from other donors' samples. The material sequenced was whole blood, taken in connection with sensitization to the hapten diphenylcyclopropenone (DPC). CDR3 amino acids: CSATGTGVDDEQFF. CDR3 sequence (DNA): TGCAGTGCCACCGGGACAGGGGTTGATGATGAGCAGTTCTTC.